These 11 T cell receptor beta chains came from one sample sequenced in a study of blood T cells in healthy people across ages. PCR was performed a second time for about 7 to 12 cycles using a sample-barcoded 5' primer and a J-beta primer mix. Using its own MiXCR run on the 5' RACE reads, TCRdb lists one record per CDR3 protein. The sample contains about 970,000 distinct CDR3 sequences, roughly 51% of which appear only once. Sample: blood. The receptors stem from a woman aged 55 to 70 in good health.

CDR3 sequence: CASSLYSGRGSNEQFF. The CDR3 region has the DNA TGTGCCAGCAGCTTATATAGCGGGAGAGGTAGCAATGAGCAGTTCTTC. The V call is TRBV7-6, the J call TRBJ2-1; 9 bases align to TRBD2. V was clipped by 2 bases and J by 6 bases; unmatched bases: 8. CDR1 SGHVS and CDR2 FNYEAQ come from the germline V gene. The CDR3 runs to 16 residues.

This clonotype was counted once. This sequence joins TRBV29-1 and TRBJ2-2; unclear D gene. The CDR3 covers 14 residues. V lost 6 bases and J 3 bases, leaving 14 bases between the germline ends. Germline V gene sequence: CDR1 SQVTM, CDR2 ANQGSEA. For the CDR3, the DNA is TGCAGCGTGAGACCCCCCCTCGACACCGGGGAGCTGTTTTTT. This codes for CSVRPPLDTGELFF.

The chain has TRBV20-1 and TRBJ2-3; D unresolved. The CDR3 loop spans 16 amino acids. From germline, CDR1 is DFQATT and CDR2 SNEGSKA (reference sequence). V lost 6 bases to trimming and J lost 2 bases, with 21 bases between them. The CDR3 spells CSATHLTGSPTDTQYF. The CDR3 nucleotides are TGCAGTGCGACTCACTTAACGGGCTCGCCCACAGATACGCAGTATTTT.

The rearrangement joins TRBV4-3 to TRBJ2-1; a weak D match, TRBD1 (5 bases). Germline V CDR1 and CDR2: LGHNA, YSLEER. The ends were cut back, 3 bases at V and 8 bases at J, with 23 bases in the middle. The CDR3 has 17 residues. The CDR3 coding sequence is TGCGCCAGCAGCCACCGCCCGAAGGTGGACATTGTGTATGAGCAGTTCTTC. This encodes CASSHRPKVDIVYEQFF.

DNA for the CDR3: TGTGCCAGCTCGCCGTCAGCGGGAGCAAGACTTGGCACAGATACGCAGTATTTT. Translating it yields CASSPSAGARLGTDTQYF. The V call is TRBV18, the J call TRBJ2-3, with 8 bases that match TRBD2. This CDR3 is built from 18 residues. V lost 6 bases to trimming and J lost 1 base; unmatched junction nucleotides: 15. The germline V gene has CDR1 KGHSH and CDR2 LQKENI.

This clonotype was seen only a few times. The V call is TRBV20-1, the J call TRBJ2-1, with 8 nucleotides matching TRBD2. Germline-derived CDR1 and CDR2 are DFQATT and SNEGSKA (reference sequence). V lost 1 base, J lost 7 bases, and 15 bases stayed unmatched. The CDR3 runs 17 residues. CDR3 nucleotide sequence: TGCAGTGCTAGAGTCCCGGCGGGAGGATCAGGAAGGAATGAGCAGTTCTTC. This sequence encodes CSARVPAGGSGRNEQFF.

The V call is TRBV20-1, the J call TRBJ1-5; D call uncertain. V was trimmed by 3 bases and J by 10 bases, leaving 13 bases between them. The CDR3 consists of 12 residues. In germline, CDR1 is DFQATT, CDR2 SNEGSKA (reference sequence). CDR3 residues: CSASPRTGPQHF. Written as DNA, the CDR3 is TGCAGTGCTAGCCCCAGAACGGGACCCCAGCATTTT.

In its sample, this clonotype was seen a few times. CDR3 nucleotide sequence: TGTGCCACCAGCAGAGCGCCAGGAACTACTAACTATGGCTACACCTTC. Residues: CATSRAPGTTNYGYTF. V usage is TRBV15 and J usage is TRBJ1-2; D not resolved. The germline V gene encodes CDR1 LNHNV and CDR2 YYDKDF (reference sequence). This CDR3 is built from 16 residues. Trimming removed 1 base at V and 0 bases at J, with 12 bases between. Full variable domain (remainder filled in from reference TRBV15 and TRBJ1-2): DAMVIQNPRYQVTQFGKPVTLSCSQTLNHNVMYWYQQKSSQAPKLLFHYYDKDFNNEADTPDNFQSRRPNTSFCFLDIRSPGLGDTAMYLCATSRAPGTTNYGYTFGSGTRLTVV.

The chain has TRBV2 and TRBJ2-7, with D perhaps given as TRBD1 or TRBD2 (5 bases each). The CDR3 extends over 14 amino acids. Germline CDR1 reads SNHLY; CDR2 reads FYNNEI. Trimming took 6 bases from V and 6 from J, leaving 18 bases between them. CDR3: CASSTLFKGREQYF. The CDR3 DNA follows: TGTGCCAGCAGCACTTTATTCAAGGGACGCGAGCAGTACTTC.

The chain uses TRBV9 and TRBJ2-5; 9 bases line up with TRBD2. Germline trimming cut 4 bases from V and 4 bases from J; bases unmatched to any gene: 11. This CDR3 comprises 16 residues. Per germline, CDR1 SGDLS and CDR2 YYNGEE. The DNA for the CDR3 is TGTGCCAGCAGCCCCCGGGGTAGCGGGAGAGGAGAGACCCAGTACTTC. Encoded protein: CASSPRGSGRGETQYF.

The chain carries TRBV4-1 and TRBJ2-7; no reliable D call. CDR1 and CDR2 from the germline V gene are MGHRA and YSYEKL. V gave up 4 bases and J gave up 5 bases, with 9 bases separating them. The CDR3 covers 12 residues. CDR3 in DNA: TGCGCCAGCAGCCGGTCGGCCCACGAGCAGTACTTC. Its translation is CASSRSAHEQYF.